The clone carrying this TCR beta chain was recorded only once. What it binds is unknown. Generated by immunoSEQ multiplex PCR, the TCRdb table keeps only in-frame clones and is missing some. The data contain fewer than 20,000 clones, about 80% of them seen just once; the ten biggest clones take up under 15%. The sample belongs to a study of OX40 agonist ivuxolimab in advanced cancers. Turning to the study itself: Of the patients, three showed partial responses, one with hepatocellular carcinoma and two with cutaneous melanoma. Findings and caveats of the study: Compared with CD4+, CD8+ T cells on average had more expanded clones.

V was clipped by 7 bases and J by 0 bases, with 13 bases between them. The germline V gene encodes CDR1 MNHEY and CDR2 SVGAGI. The CDR3 extends over 14 amino acids. Autoimmune disease history or systemic immunosuppression was exclusionary. V and J are TRBV6-5 and TRBJ2-7; a possible D gene is TRBD1 (7 bases). Source: CD4+ or CD8+ T cells sorted from blood, taken in a trial of the OX40 agonist ivuxolimab. The receptor comes from an adult with an advanced solid tumor such as melanoma, head and neck, liver or kidney cancer. The CDR3 DNA reads TGTGCCAGCACCAACAGGGGAGGCTCCTACGAGCAGTACTTC. Its translation is CASTNRGGSYEQYF.